This record covers a single TCR beta chain. The sample originates from a study of shared clonotypes between healthy human individuals. CD8 memory comprised CD45RO+ plus CCR7-negative CD45RA+ TemRA cells. Genomic DNA from each subset was divided evenly over several immunoSEQ plates. Method: immunoSEQ multiplex PCR; TCRdb's copy keeps in-frame clones and lacks some. This sample has around 690,000 clones, with 90% found just once. The CDR3 is made up of 17 amino acids. Germline lookup yields CDR1 SGHAT and CDR2 FQDESV (reference sequence). Trimming removed 2 bases from V and 0 bases from J, with 14 bases in between.

The clonotype comes from a young man in good health. Some clones in this sample may be carry-over from other donors' samples. This rearrangement joins TRBV11-1 to TRBJ2-1; D possibly matches TRBD1 or TRBD2 (5 bases each). Input material: memory CD8+ T cells from PBMCs. Subset: CD45RO+ cells pooled with CCR7-negative TemRA cells. DNA for the CDR3: TGTGCCAGCAGCTTAACCACTCGGGACCCCTCCTACAATGAGCAGTTCTTC. This codes for CASSLTTRDPSYNEQFF.